A few counts support the clone carrying this T cell receptor (beta chain). There are 16 residues in the CDR3. Germline CDR1 SGHKS, CDR2 YYEKEE (reference sequence). V lost 5 bases, J lost 4 bases, and 9 bases stayed unmatched. TCRdb passed the RT-PCR reads through MiXCR, listing each CDR3 protein once. The sample shows hundreds of thousands of distinct CDR3 sequences, around 14% of them seen only once. The source material was memory CD4+ T cells from blood. The source is a female donor in good health, serving as a healthy control. This chain connects TRBV5-5 to TRBJ2-2; 9 bases agree with TRBD1. The CDR3, as DNA: TGTGCCAGCAGTCCACAGGGGGCCGTCGGCACCGGGGAGCTGTTTTTT. Translating gives CASSPQGAVGTGELFF.